One and the same sample provided the 30 T cell receptor beta chains below, sequenced in a study of T-cell reconstitution after alpha-beta-depleted transplantation in children. Preparation of the TCRbeta library involved a method that used unique molecular identifiers. TCRdb itself ran the PCR reads through MiXCR, one entry per CDR3 protein. The sample has around 270,000 distinct CDR3 sequences; over 9.5% are singletons. Sequencing used PBMCs, obtained before TCRalphabeta/CD19-depleted stem cell transplant. The receptors were gathered from a boy under three years old with acute myeloid leukemia, due to receive a stem cell transplant.

This clonotype was picked up many times. The chain employs TRBV7-9 and TRBJ2-5; 11 positions agree with TRBD2. In germline, CDR1 is SEHNR, CDR2 FQNEAQ (reference sequence). V shed 5 bases, J shed 2 bases, and the junction held 7 bases outside the gene matches. This CDR3 comprises 16 residues. CDR3 coding DNA: TGTGCCAGCAGCCAGGAGGGACTAGCGGCTCAAGAGACCCAGTACTTC. Translation: CASSQEGLAAQETQYF.

This clonotype has ten or more counts. The V call is TRBV9, the J call TRBJ2-1; D is perhaps TRBD1 (6 bases). Trimming left V 0 bases short and J 6 bases short, with 16 bases between. The CDR3 runs to 16 residues. Germline V CDR1 and CDR2: SGDLS, YYNGEE. CDR3 sequence reads: CASSVGNREYINEQFF. The CDR3 nucleotides read TGTGCCAGCAGCGTAGGAAACAGGGAGTATATCAATGAGCAGTTCTTC.

This clonotype occurred many times. The V gene is TRBV7-8, the J gene TRBJ1-3; TRBD1 matches 8 bases. The CDR3 has 15 amino acids. Looked up from germline, CDR1 is SGHVS and CDR2 is FQNEAQ. Unmatched junction bases numbered 5, after V lost 3 bases and J lost 4 bases. The CDR3 region is CASSFGTGGGNTIYF. The CDR3 bases are TGTGCCAGCAGCTTTGGGACAGGTGGAGGAAACACCATATATTTT.

This sequence joins TRBV6-1 and TRBJ2-3; D unclear. Germline CDR1 MNHNS, CDR2 SASEGT. This CDR3 is built from 15 residues. Trimming removed 2 bases at V and 0 bases at J, with 9 bases between. The CDR3 is CASSEQKVSTDTQYF. As DNA, the CDR3 is TGTGCCAGCAGTGAACAGAAGGTCAGCACAGATACGCAGTATTTT.

This clonotype came up many times. The chain's CDR3 is CASSLEGSHQPQHF. CDR3 nucleotides: TGTGCCAGCAGCTTGGAGGGCTCCCATCAGCCCCAGCATTTT. The chain recombines TRBV5-6 with TRBJ1-5; no firm D call. Trimming pared 0 bases from V and 5 bases from J, leaving 9 bases between. The CDR3 loop spans 14 amino acids. The germline gives CDR1 SGHDT, CDR2 YYEEEE.

This clonotype appeared many times. The J gene is TRBJ2-2, the V gene TRBV9; D gene ambiguous. Germline loops: CDR1 SGDLS, CDR2 YYNGEE. Deletions cut 0 bases from V and 7 bases from J, with 7 bases between. The CDR3 is 13 amino acids. The CDR3 DNA follows: TGTGCCAGCAGCGTAGGTCCCGGCGGGGAGCTGTTTTTT. It encodes CASSVGPGGELFF.

This clonotype was seen at least ten times. The chain recombines TRBV9 with TRBJ2-7; 8 positions match TRBD1. The CDR3 length is 15 residues. The V gene end was trimmed by 0 bases and the J gene end by 2 bases; junction bases not matched to a gene: 4. Germline V lookup: CDR1 SGDLS, CDR2 YYNGEE. For the CDR3, the DNA is TGTGCCAGCAGCGTAGGCCCGGGACAGGCCTACGAGCAGTACTTC. The encoded protein is CASSVGPGQAYEQYF. The full variable domain, completed using reference TRBV9 and TRBJ2-7, is DSGVTQTPKHLITATGQRVTLRCSPRSGDLSVYWYQQSLDQGLQFLIQYYNGEERAKGNILERFSAQQFPDLHSELNLSSLELGDSALYFCASSVGPGQAYEQYFGPGTRLTVT.

Notes on this clonotype: A read error may explain this, as a much larger clone is one base away. This rearrangement joins TRBV7-9 to TRBJ1-3, with D perhaps TRBD1 (6 bases). The CDR3 spans 13 residues. The germline gives CDR1 SEHNR, CDR2 FQNEAQ (reference sequence). Trimming shortened V by 5 bases and J by 5 bases, and 10 bases separated the two germline ends. CDR3 region: CASSLTGRNTIYF. CDR3 bases: TGTGCCAGCAGCCTGACAGGAAGAAACACCATATATTTT.

The count of this clonotype is one. The rearrangement links TRBV7-9 to TRBJ2-7; TRBD1 matches at 9 bases. V shed 5 bases, J shed 4 bases, and the junction held 12 bases outside the gene matches. The germline V gene has CDR1 SEHNR and CDR2 FQNEAQ (reference sequence). The CDR3 covers 16 residues. For the CDR3, the DNA is TGTGCCAGCAGCGCTCCGACCGGGACAGGGAAGTACGAGCAGTACTTC. Its translation is CASSAPTGTGKYEQYF.

The J gene is TRBJ1-6, the V gene TRBV10-2, with D unresolved. Germline V gene data show CDR1 as WSHSY and CDR2 as SAAADI. The CDR3 length is 14 residues. The germline V and J ends were trimmed by 4 bases and 6 bases, with 10 bases remaining between them. The CDR3 sequence: CASSVQICNSPLHF. DNA of the CDR3: TGCGCCAGCAGTGTCCAGATCTGTAATTCACCCCTCCACTTT.

This clonotype was picked up many times. The CDR3 bases are TGCGCCAGCAGCTTGGAGCAGGGAGGCTACGAGCAGTACTTC. Encoded protein: CASSLEQGGYEQYF. The V and J genes are TRBV5-1 and TRBJ2-7, with a possible D match to TRBD2 (6 bases). With 0 bases removed from V and 3 bases from J, the gap between germline ends came to 10 bases. This CDR3 region has 14 residues. The germline V gene has CDR1 SGHRS and CDR2 YFSETQ.

This chain connects TRBV28 to TRBJ2-2; perhaps TRBD1 as D (6 bases). The ends were cut back, 5 bases at V and 2 bases at J, with 12 bases in the middle. Germline V gene data show CDR1 as MDHEN and CDR2 as SYDVKM. CDR3 length equals 15 residues. The CDR3 DNA follows: TGTGCCAGCAGTAAACAGGGTATTAACACCGGGGAGCTGTTTTTT. It specifies CASSKQGINTGELFF.

This clonotype was detected many times. V usage is TRBV7-9 and J usage is TRBJ2-7, with 9 bases identical to TRBD1. Germline CDR1 reads SEHNR; CDR2 reads FQNEAQ (reference sequence). After removal of 7 bases from V and 1 base from J, the junction contained 8 bases not matched to a gene. The CDR3 covers 15 residues. CDR3 sequence: CASTGTGTGSYEQYF. The CDR3 DNA reads TGTGCCAGCACCGGAACCGGGACAGGGTCCTACGAGCAGTACTTC.

This clonotype was seen a handful of times. The V call is TRBV28, the J call TRBJ2-3; a possible D gene is TRBD1 (5 bases). With 5 bases removed from V and 2 bases from J, the gap between germline ends came to 14 bases. The CDR3 sequence is 15 residues long. Germline values: CDR1 MDHEN, CDR2 SYDVKM. CDR3 nucleotide sequence: TGTGCCAGCAGTCCCTGGTCCAGGGCCACAGATACGCAGTATTTT. It encodes CASSPWSRATDTQYF.

This clonotype was seen many times. The chain joins TRBV29-1 to TRBJ2-3; the match to TRBD2 covers 8 bases. Germline V gene sequence: CDR1 SQVTM, CDR2 ANQGSEA. V lost 4 bases and J lost 0; bases outside the gene matches: 9. The CDR3 has 16 residues. CDR3 sequence (DNA): TGCAGCGTTGGGGCAAGACTAGCGTGGAGCACAGATACGCAGTATTTT. Amino acid sequence: CSVGARLAWSTDTQYF.

This clonotype was seen at least ten times. This chain connects TRBV28 to TRBJ2-1; tentative D call: TRBD1 (8 bases). V was pared by 3 bases and J by 8 bases, with 14 bases between. The germline gives CDR1 MDHEN, CDR2 SYDVKM. The length of the CDR3 is 14 residues. DNA for the CDR3: TGTGCCAGCAGTTTCCACAGGGGGAGGGATGAGCAGTTCTTC. Translating gives CASSFHRGRDEQFF.

This clonotype was detected a few times. The chain combines TRBV6-1 with TRBJ1-2; 12 positions agree with TRBD1. Per germline, CDR1 MNHNS and CDR2 SASEGT. The ends lost 4 bases at V and 5 bases at J; junction bases unmatched: 2. The CDR3 is 14 residues long. CDR3 in amino acids: CASSGDRGLYGYTF. CDR3 nucleotides: TGTGCCAGCAGTGGGGACAGGGGGCTGTATGGCTACACCTTC.

This clonotype came up many times. The rearrangement uses TRBV9 and TRBJ1-5, with a tentative D call TRBD1 (6 bases). This CDR3 spans 14 amino acids. The germline V gene encodes CDR1 SGDLS and CDR2 YYNGEE. V lost 3 bases and J lost 3, with 10 bases in between. The chain's CDR3 is CASSATGFNQPQHF. The CDR3 region has the DNA TGTGCCAGCAGCGCTACAGGGTTCAATCAGCCCCAGCATTTT.

This clonotype occurred a few times. V is TRBV19 and J is TRBJ2-1, with D possibly matching TRBD1 (5 bases). Trimming removed 3 bases at V and 4 bases at J, with 10 bases between. Germline loops: CDR1 LNHDA, CDR2 SQIVND (reference sequence). This CDR3 has 14 amino acids. This CDR3 is CASSMRNRYNEQFF. Here the CDR3 DNA reads TGTGCCAGTAGTATGAGGAACAGGTACAATGAGCAGTTCTTC.

Many counts were recorded for this clonotype. The V gene is TRBV24-1, the J gene TRBJ2-3; D may be TRBD1 or TRBD2 (5 bases each). This CDR3 contains 15 residues. The germline V gene encodes CDR1 KGHDR and CDR2 SFDVKD. V lost 5 bases and J 2 bases, leaving 13 bases between the germline ends. CDR3 bases: TGTGCCACCAGTGGGGGGTGGTCTACCACAGATACGCAGTATTTT. It specifies CATSGGWSTTDTQYF.

This clonotype was seen many times. The chain uses TRBV5-1 and TRBJ2-5, with D uncertain. V lost 4 bases and J 2 bases, leaving 15 bases between the germline ends. Germline V gives CDR1 SGHRS, CDR2 YFSETQ. This CDR3 spans 15 amino acids. In DNA form, the CDR3 reads TGCGCCAGCAGCGCTCGACAAGGATTGCAAGAGACCCAGTACTTC. Residues: CASSARQGLQETQYF.

With regard to this clonotype: Possible read error: a much larger clone is one base away. This chain connects TRBV6-4 to TRBJ2-2; a possible D gene is TRBD1 (6 bases). Germline V gives CDR1 MRHNA, CDR2 SNTAGT. The CDR3 is 13 residues long. Here the CDR3 reads CASSAGDTGEQFF. In DNA, the CDR3 is TGTGCCAGCAGTGCAGGGGACACCGGGGAGCAGTTTTTT.

This clonotype has only a few counts. The CDR3 is CASSLTPSGTYNEQFF. DNA of the CDR3: TGTGCCAGCAGCTTAACCCCTAGCGGGACCTACAATGAGCAGTTCTTC. The chain combines TRBV7-3 with TRBJ2-1, with 9 positions matching TRBD2. Germline lookup yields CDR1 SGHTA and CDR2 FQGTGA. CDR3 length: 16 residues. V was clipped by 0 bases and J by 2 bases; unmatched bases: 2.

The CDR3 DNA follows: TGTGCCAGCAGCTTAGGTTACAGGGGGCCTAGCAATCAGCCCCAGCATTTT. Its protein product is CASSLGYRGPSNQPQHF. The J gene is TRBJ1-5, the V gene TRBV7-2; the match to TRBD1 covers 9 bases. The CDR3 is made up of 17 amino acids. Germline CDR1 and CDR2: SGHTA and FQGNSA. After removal of 1 base from V and 0 bases from J, the junction contained 4 bases not matched to a gene.

About this clonotype itself: A far larger clone is just one base off, so this is likely a read error. The gene calls are TRBV5-1 and TRBJ2-5; the match to TRBD2 covers 7 bases. This CDR3 spans 13 amino acids. Germline loops: CDR1 SGHRS, CDR2 YFSETQ. The CDR3, as DNA: TGCGACAGCAGCTTGCGGGGGCAAGAGACCCAGTACTTC. It yields the protein CDSSLRGQETQYF.

Notes on this clonotype: A single base separates this from a much larger clone, so it may be a read error. V and J are TRBV20-1 and TRBJ1-1; 7 bases are shared with TRBD1. The germline CDR1 and CDR2 sequences are DFQATT and SNEGSKA (reference sequence). V was clipped by 0 bases and J by 11 bases; unmatched bases: 12. The CDR3 totals 14 residues. The CDR3 loop reads CSARERLQGIHAFF. DNA for the CDR3: TGCAGTGCTAGAGAGCGTCTACAGGGGATCCACGCTTTCTTT.

This clonotype has just a few counts. The chain uses TRBV5-6 and TRBJ2-1; D not certain. Trimming stripped 1 base from V and 3 bases from J, with 8 bases between. The CDR3 runs to 14 residues. CDR1 and CDR2 from the germline V gene are SGHDT and YYEEEE. The CDR3 nucleotides are TGTGCCAGCAGCTTGTTCTCTCTCTACAATGAGCAGTTCTTC. Its protein is CASSLFSLYNEQFF. Full variable domain (outside the CDR3, taken from reference TRBV5-6 and TRBJ2-1): DAGVTQSPTHLIKTRGQQVTLRCSPKSGHDTVSWYQQALGQGPQFIFQYYEEEERQRGNFPDRFSGHQFPNYSSELNVNALLLGDSALYLCASSLFSLYNEQFFGPGTRLTVL.

The chain is built from TRBV29-1 and TRBJ2-7; 9 nucleotides line up with TRBD1. V lost 3 bases and J lost 4; bases outside the gene matches: 7. Looked up from germline, CDR1 is SQVTM and CDR2 is ANQGSEA. CDR3 length: 14 amino acids. The CDR3 spells CSVDETGGGYEQYF. In DNA form, the CDR3 reads TGCAGCGTTGATGAGACAGGGGGAGGATACGAGCAGTACTTC.

V gene TRBV6-2 or TRBV6-3 combines with J gene TRBJ1-2; no clear D. CDR1 and CDR2 (germline): MNHEY, SVGEGT. Trimming took 6 bases from V and 8 from J, leaving 19 bases between them. This CDR3 is 14 amino acids long. CDR3 region: CASSLRTFIGGYTF. The CDR3 DNA is TGTGCCAGCAGCCTGCGGACCTTCATCGGAGGCTACACCTTC.

This clonotype was recorded many times. In DNA, the CDR3 is TGTGCCAGCAGCAAAGGGCAGCGGGGGGGCCCAACAGATACGCAGTATTTT. Its protein product is CASSKGQRGGPTDTQYF. The chain joins TRBV7-3 to TRBJ2-3, with 10 bases lining up with TRBD2. V was clipped by 5 bases and J by 3 bases; unmatched bases: 11. The CDR3 length is 17 residues. Germline lookup yields CDR1 SGHTA and CDR2 FQGTGA.